The T cell receptor (beta chain) under discussion was sequenced for a study of OX40 agonist ivuxolimab in advanced cancers. Across the whole study: Patients were dosed with the agonistic anti-OX40 (CD134) antibody ivuxolimab.

Measured with immunoSEQ multiplex PCR; TCRdb has only the in-frame clones, and not every one. The sample lists tens of thousands of clones; 85% to 90% were seen once. V lost 2 bases, J lost 2 bases, and 8 bases stayed unmatched. The germline gives CDR1 MDHEN, CDR2 SYDVKM. This CDR3 is built from 16 residues. The chain couples TRBV28 to TRBJ2-7, with 8 bases matching TRBD2. The TCR originated in an adult with an advanced solid tumor such as melanoma, head and neck, liver or kidney cancer. The material sequenced was CD4+ or CD8+ T cells sorted from blood, taken in a trial of the OX40 agonist ivuxolimab. This CDR3 reads CASSLGPREGTYEQYF. DNA for the CDR3: TGTGCCAGCAGTTTAGGGCCCCGGGAGGGAACCTACGAGCAGTACTTC.